The table lists the clone carrying this T cell receptor (beta chain) with many counts. Every patient underwent thyroid surgery untreated. TCRdb re-called the PCR reads with MiXCR. The data contain over 40,000 clones, under 30% of them singletons. The record originates from a study of metastatic and nonmetastatic thyroid tumors. Trimming removed 0 bases at V and 0 bases at J, with 15 bases between. CDR1 and CDR2 (germline): MDHEN, SYDVKM. The CDR3 extends over 18 amino acids. The chain couples TRBV28 to TRBJ2-1, with D tentatively TRBD2 (5 bases). The sequenced material came from blood. This receptor was taken from a male donor with papillary thyroid cancer or a benign thyroid nodule (not recorded which). Some clones in this sample may be carry-over from other donors' samples. CDR3 sequence: CASSLWPLATSSYNEQFF. CDR3 DNA: TGTGCCAGCAGTTTATGGCCCCTTGCAACTAGCTCCTACAATGAGCAGTTCTTC.